This T cell receptor beta chain is drawn from a study of regulatory T cells in long-lasting Graves disease. Study findings and constraints: Relative to newly diagnosed Graves' patients, persistent ones had lower TCR diversity.

With respect to this clonotype: What it recognizes is unknown.

CDR3 regions were amplified by Arm-PCR using iRepertoire HTBI primers to build TCR beta libraries. TCRdb reprocessed the multiplex PCR reads with MiXCR, giving one entry per CDR3 protein. The repertoire holds 350,000 to 500,000 distinct CDR3 sequences, with 14% as singletons. Stated time point: newly diagnosed GD, antithyroid drugs for less than 3 months. PBMCs were the source of the RNA used for TCR sequencing. V shed 2 bases, J shed 6 bases, and the junction held 9 bases outside the gene matches. Germline assignment: CDR1 MDHEN and CDR2 SYDVKM. The CDR3 consists of 16 residues. The data also belong to a second study, concerning T cells in Graves' hyperthyroidism and ophthalmopathy. That study reports: Ophthalmopathy, as predicted by the model, came a median approximately 6.5 months after the prediction.

The sample was peripheral blood mononuclear cells (PBMCs), taken at new diagnosis, from a patient treated with antithyroid drugs. This clonotype was obtained from a woman in her forties or fifties with Graves disease. The chain employs TRBV28 and TRBJ2-3, with 9 bases aligning to TRBD1. The CDR3 nucleotides are TGTGCCAGCAGTTTACTACAGGGGGCGGCATCCGATACGCAGTATTTT. Protein: CASSLLQGAASDTQYF.